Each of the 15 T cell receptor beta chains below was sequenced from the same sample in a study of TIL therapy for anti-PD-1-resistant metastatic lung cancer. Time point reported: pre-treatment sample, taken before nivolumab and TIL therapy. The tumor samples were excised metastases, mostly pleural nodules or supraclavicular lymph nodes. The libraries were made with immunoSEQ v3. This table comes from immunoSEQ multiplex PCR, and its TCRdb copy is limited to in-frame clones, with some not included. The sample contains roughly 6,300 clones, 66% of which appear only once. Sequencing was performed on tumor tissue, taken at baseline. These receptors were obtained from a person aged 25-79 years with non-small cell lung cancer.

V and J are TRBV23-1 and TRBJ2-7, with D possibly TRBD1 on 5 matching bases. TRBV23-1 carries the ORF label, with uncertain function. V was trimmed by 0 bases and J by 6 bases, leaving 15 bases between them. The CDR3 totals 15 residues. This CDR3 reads CASSQSRVRACEQYV. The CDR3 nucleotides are TGCGCCAGCAGTCAATCTCGGGTCAGGGCTTGCGAGCAGTACGTC.

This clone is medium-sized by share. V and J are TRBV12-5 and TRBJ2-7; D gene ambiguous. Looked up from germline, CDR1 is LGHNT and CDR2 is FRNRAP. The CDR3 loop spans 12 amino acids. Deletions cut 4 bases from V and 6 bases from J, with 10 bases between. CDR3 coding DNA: TGTGCTAGTGGTTGGCTCTCCCGCGAGCAGTACTTC. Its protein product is CASGWLSREQYF.

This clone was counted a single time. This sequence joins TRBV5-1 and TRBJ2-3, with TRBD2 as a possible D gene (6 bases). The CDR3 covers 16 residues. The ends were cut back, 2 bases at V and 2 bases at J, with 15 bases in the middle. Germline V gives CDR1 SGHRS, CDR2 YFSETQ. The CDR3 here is CASSFDKDYFTDTQYF. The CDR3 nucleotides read TGCGCCAGCAGCTTTGATAAGGACTATTTCACAGATACGCAGTATTTT.

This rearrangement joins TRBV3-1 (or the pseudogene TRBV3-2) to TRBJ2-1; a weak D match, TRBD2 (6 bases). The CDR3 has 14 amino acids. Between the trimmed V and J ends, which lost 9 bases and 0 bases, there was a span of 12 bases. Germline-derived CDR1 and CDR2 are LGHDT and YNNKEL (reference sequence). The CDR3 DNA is TGTGCCAGTGGGGAGGTAAGCTCCTACAATGAGCAGTTCTTC. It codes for CASGEVSSYNEQFF.

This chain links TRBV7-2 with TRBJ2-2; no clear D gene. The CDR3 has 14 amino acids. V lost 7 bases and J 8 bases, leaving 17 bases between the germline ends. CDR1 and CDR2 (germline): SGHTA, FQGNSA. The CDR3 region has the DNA TGTGCCAGCACGGATTCCTATCGTACTGGGGAGCTGTTTTTT. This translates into CASTDSYRTGELFF.

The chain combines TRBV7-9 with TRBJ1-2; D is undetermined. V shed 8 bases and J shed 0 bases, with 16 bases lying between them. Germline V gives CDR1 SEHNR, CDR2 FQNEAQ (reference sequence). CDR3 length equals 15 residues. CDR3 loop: CASGKRETPNYGYTF. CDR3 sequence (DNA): TGTGCCAGCGGTAAAAGAGAGACTCCTAACTATGGCTACACCTTC.

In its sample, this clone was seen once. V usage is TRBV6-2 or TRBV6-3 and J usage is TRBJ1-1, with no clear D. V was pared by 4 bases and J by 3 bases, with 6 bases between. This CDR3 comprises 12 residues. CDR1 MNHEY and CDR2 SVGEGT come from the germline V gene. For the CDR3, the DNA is TGTGCCAGCAGTTCGTGGGACACTGAAGCTTTCTTT. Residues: CASSSWDTEAFF.

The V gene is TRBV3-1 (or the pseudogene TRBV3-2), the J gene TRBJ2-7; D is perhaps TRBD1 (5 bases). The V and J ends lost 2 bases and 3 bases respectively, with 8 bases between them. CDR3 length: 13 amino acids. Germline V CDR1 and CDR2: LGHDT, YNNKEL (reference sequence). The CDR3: CASSQRTLYEQYF. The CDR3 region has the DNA TGTGCCAGCAGCCAACGGACACTCTACGAGCAGTACTTC.

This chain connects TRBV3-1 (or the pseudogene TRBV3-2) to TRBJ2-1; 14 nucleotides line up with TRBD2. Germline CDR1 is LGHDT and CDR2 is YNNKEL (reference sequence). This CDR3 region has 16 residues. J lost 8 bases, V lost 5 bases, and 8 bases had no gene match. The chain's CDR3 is CASSFRTSGRPHEQFF. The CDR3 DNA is TGTGCCAGCAGCTTTCGGACTAGCGGGAGGCCCCATGAGCAGTTCTTC.

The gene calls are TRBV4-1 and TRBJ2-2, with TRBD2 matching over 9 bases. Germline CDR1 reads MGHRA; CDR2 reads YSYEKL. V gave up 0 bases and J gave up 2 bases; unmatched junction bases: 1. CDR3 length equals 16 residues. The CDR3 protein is CASSQETSGNTGELFF. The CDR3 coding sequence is TGCGCCAGCAGCCAAGAGACTAGCGGTAACACCGGGGAGCTGTTTTTT.

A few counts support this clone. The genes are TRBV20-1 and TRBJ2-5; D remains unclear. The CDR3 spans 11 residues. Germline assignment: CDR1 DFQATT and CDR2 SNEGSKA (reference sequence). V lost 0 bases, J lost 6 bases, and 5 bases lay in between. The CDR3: CSARDVQTQYF. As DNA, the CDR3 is TGCAGTGCTAGAGATGTACAGACCCAGTACTTC.

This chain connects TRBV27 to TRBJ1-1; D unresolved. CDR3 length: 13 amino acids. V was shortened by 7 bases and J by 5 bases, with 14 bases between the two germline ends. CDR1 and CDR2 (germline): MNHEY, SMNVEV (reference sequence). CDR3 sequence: CASTEFLGTEAFF. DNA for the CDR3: TGTGCCAGCACCGAATTCCTTGGGACTGAAGCTTTCTTT.

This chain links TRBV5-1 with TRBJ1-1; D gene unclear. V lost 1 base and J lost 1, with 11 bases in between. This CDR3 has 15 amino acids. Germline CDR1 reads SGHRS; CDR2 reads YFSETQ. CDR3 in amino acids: CASSLKVSQNTEAFF. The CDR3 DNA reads TGCGCCAGCAGCTTGAAGGTGTCACAGAACACTGAAGCTTTCTTT.

CDR3 in DNA: TGTGCCAGCAGCAAAAAGAACAGGGATGAAAAACTGTTTTTT. This encodes CASSKKNRDEKLFF. The rearrangement joins TRBV6-6 to TRBJ1-4; D might be TRBD1 (6 bases). V dropped 6 bases and J dropped 6 bases, with 14 bases sitting between them. There are 14 residues in the CDR3. Germline CDR1 and CDR2: MNHNY and SVGAGI (reference sequence).

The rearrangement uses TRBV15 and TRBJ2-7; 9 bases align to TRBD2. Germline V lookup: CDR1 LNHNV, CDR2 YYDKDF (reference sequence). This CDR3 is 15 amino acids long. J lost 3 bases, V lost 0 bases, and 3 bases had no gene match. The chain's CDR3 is CATSRDRRGGYEQYV. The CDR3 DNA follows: TGTGCCACCAGCAGAGATCGGCGGGGGGGCTACGAGCAGTACGTC.